This T cell receptor (beta chain) was sequenced for a study of CD8+ T cells in alopecia areata. Treatment defined: oral pan-JAK inhibitor, 5-10 mg twice daily. Reverse transcription of extracted RNA yielded cDNA, which provided the sequencing template. TCRdb keeps only in-frame clones here, not all; method: immunoSEQ multiplex PCR. Of approximately 300,000 clones listed, more than 45% are singletons. Trimming cost V 9 bases and J 0 bases, with 9 bases left between them. There are 12 residues in the CDR3. Germline V gives CDR1 ENHRY, CDR2 SYGVKD. Sequences were derived from CD4+ T cells sorted from blood, sampled at week 24, from a patient treated with tofacitinib. The sequence came from a human donor with alopecia areata. The chain couples TRBV10-3 to TRBJ2-7; D tentatively fits TRBD1 or TRBD2 (5 bases each). The CDR3 here is CAIGDLSYEQYF. The CDR3 DNA follows: TGTGCCATTGGGGACCTCTCCTACGAGCAGTACTTC.